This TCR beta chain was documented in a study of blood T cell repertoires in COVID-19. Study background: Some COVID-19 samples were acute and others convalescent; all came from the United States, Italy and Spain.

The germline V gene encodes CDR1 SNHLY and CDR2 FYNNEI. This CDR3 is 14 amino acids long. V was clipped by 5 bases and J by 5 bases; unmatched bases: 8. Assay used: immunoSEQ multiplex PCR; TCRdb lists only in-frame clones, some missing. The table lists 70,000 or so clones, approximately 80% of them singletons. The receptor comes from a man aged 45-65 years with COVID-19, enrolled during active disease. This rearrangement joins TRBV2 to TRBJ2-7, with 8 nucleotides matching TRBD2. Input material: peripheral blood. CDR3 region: CASSFGLASHEQYF. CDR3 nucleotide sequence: TGTGCCAGCAGTTTTGGACTAGCTTCTCACGAGCAGTACTTC.